The T cell receptor beta chain described here comes from a study of shared clonotypes between healthy human individuals. The investigators split CD4+ cells into a CD45RA+ naive subset and a CD45RA-negative memory subset. Assay used: immunoSEQ multiplex PCR; TCRdb lists only in-frame clones, some missing. The sample shows about 680,000 clones, about two thirds of them seen only once. Study results and caveats: As a rule, naive subsets had a larger estimated richness than memory subsets. The sole specimen, blood, was sampled, and tissue repertoires likely differ. Sharing across four donors was seen in 4.5% to 5.5% of naive CD4 clonotypes.

The CDR3 extends over 13 amino acids. V was cut by 1 base and J by 8 bases, with 11 bases left in between. CDR1 and CDR2 from the germline V gene are SGHTA and FQGNSA. In its sample, this clone was seen a few times. Antigen specificity is unknown. V usage is TRBV7-2 and J usage is TRBJ1-2; unclear D gene. Material: memory CD4+ T cells sorted from blood. As to subset: CD45RA-negative fraction. The source is a woman aged 30 to 39 in good health. DNA of the CDR3: TGTGCCAGCAGCTTAGGGCATGGTCGGGGCTACACCTTC. Translating gives CASSLGHGRGYTF. The whole variable domain, remainder taken from reference TRBV7-2 and TRBJ1-2, is GAGVSQSPSNKVTEKGKDVELRCDPISGHTALYWYRQSLGQGLEFLIYFQGNSAPDKSGLPSDRFSAERTGGSVSTLTIQRTQQEDSAVYLCASSLGHGRGYTFGSGTRLTVV.